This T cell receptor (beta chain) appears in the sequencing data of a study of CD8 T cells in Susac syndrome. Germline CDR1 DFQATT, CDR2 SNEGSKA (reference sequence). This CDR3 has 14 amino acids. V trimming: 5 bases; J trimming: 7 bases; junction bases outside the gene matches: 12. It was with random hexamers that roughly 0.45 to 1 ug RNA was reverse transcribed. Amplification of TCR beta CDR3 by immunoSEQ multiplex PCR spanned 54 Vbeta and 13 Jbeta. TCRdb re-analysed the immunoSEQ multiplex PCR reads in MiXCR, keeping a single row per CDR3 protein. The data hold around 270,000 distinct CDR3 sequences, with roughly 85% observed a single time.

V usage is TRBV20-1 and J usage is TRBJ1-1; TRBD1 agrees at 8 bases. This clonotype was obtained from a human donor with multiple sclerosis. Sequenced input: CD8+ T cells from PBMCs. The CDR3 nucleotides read TGCAGTGCTCTTGGGCGGGACAGGCTCGTTGAAGCTTTCTTT. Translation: CSALGRDRLVEAFF.